This T cell receptor (beta chain) is drawn from a study of blood T cell repertoires in COVID-19. For the study at large: Both acute and convalescent COVID-19 samples were obtained from the United States, Italy and Spain. From T cells, B-cell-depleted T cells, or PBMCs came the material, which was cDNA or gDNA.

Original processing notes: Amplification of reference gene primers was used by the study to estimate nucleated cell counts. The protocol was immunoSEQ multiplex PCR, while the TCRdb copy is restricted to in-frame clones and leaves out a portion. V, J and clone size are those of that table, while D and trimming were read from the DNA. The top ten clones hold 20% to 25% of a sample with tens of thousands of clones, 88% of them seen once. The sample holds one count of this clone. The CDR3 runs 14 residues. V was trimmed by 8 bases and J by 2 bases, leaving 16 bases between them. Germline CDR1 SGHTA, CDR2 FQGNSA.

Sequenced: peripheral blood. The sequence came from a man aged 65 to 85 in a cohort sampled during active COVID-19. The chain links TRBV7-2 to TRBJ2-7; D perhaps matches TRBD1 (6 bases). CDR3 amino acids: CASSRQVGAYEQYF. The DNA of the CDR3 is TGTGCCAGCTCCCGACAGGTCGGGGCCTACGAGCAGTACTTC. The entire variable domain, with the rest obtained from reference TRBV7-2 and TRBJ2-7, is as follows: GAGVSQSPSNKVTEKGKDVELRCDPISGHTALYWYRQSLGQGLEFLIYFQGNSAPDKSGLPSDRFSAERTGGSVSTLTIQRTQQEDSAVYLCASSRQVGAYEQYFGPGTRLTVT.